This TCR beta chain derives from a study of blood T cells in healthy people across ages (dated by TCRdb to the mid-2010s). For the study in its entirety: In model experiments, template switching captured about one uniquely barcoded TCR beta cDNA molecule for every two T cells. Age-related changes in TCR beta repertoire diversity were measured in the study by deep sequencing normalized with unique cDNA molecular identifiers. The donors were split into four age groups: young (average 16 years), middle-aged (nearly 40), aged (about 56) and long-lived (approximately 80). To avoid experimental bias, donors of different ages were randomly spread across the sequencing lanes. Two additional independent replicas of 1 million unique cDNA reads from the same blood draw were analyzed for two donors (one aged 18 to 30 and one aged 80 or older).

Comments on this clonotype: What this receptor recognizes is not known. Within one base of it there is no much larger clone, and no base qualities were kept.

The method was 5' RACE. Sequencing instrument: Illumina HiSeq 2500. The second PCR ran for roughly 7 to 11 cycles and used a J-beta primer mix along with a sample-barcoded 5' primer. A template-switch 5' adaptor carrying 12 random nucleotides introduced a unique molecular identifier onto each TCR beta cDNA molecule. At least 2.5 million CDR3-containing paired-end reads were obtained from each sample. First-strand cDNA synthesis was performed from all RNA using the Mint cDNA synthesis kit, with priming by a TRBC-specific oligonucleotide. After uracil-DNA glycosylase treatment, a first 18-cycle PCR used universal primers M1SS and BC2_uni_R on all cDNA. Per the authors' processing: Each sample was normalized by randomly selecting 1 million high-quality reads, each carrying a distinct molecular identifier. Reads sharing molecular identifiers were discarded rather than binned into consensus sequences. MiTCR, run with a Q25 quality threshold and the strictest error-elimination algorithm, handled CDR3 identification, clonotype clustering and error correction. A nonparametric unseen species model with Euler transformation was used to estimate a lower bound on total TCR beta diversity. TCRdb ran its own pipeline on the public reads, namely fastp trimming at Q25 and MiXCR clone calling, and kept in-frame beta chains. Duplicate CDR3 protein sequences are folded into a single record with the most common DNA and genes. TCRdb's processing, not the authors' own work, is the source of the V and J calls. This sample lists around 940,000 distinct CDR3 sequences; 51% were detected once. About 22% of the sample goes to the ten largest clones.

CDR1 and CDR2 are read off the germline V gene as SGHTA and FQGNSA. Spanning cysteine to phenylalanine, the CDR3 consists of 18 amino acids. Here the CDR3 DNA is all that survives: 54 bases in frame from base 1. V lost 1 base and J lost 5 bases; the stretch between them is 21 bases long. The donors were roughly 40 Caucasian individuals from Russia, aged 6 to 90 years, who were systemically healthy. Around 9.8 milliliters of peripheral blood were collected from each donor into EDTA-treated Vacutainer tubes. PBMCs were isolated by Ficoll-Paque density-gradient centrifugation, with at least 6.5 million obtained per sample. Trizol reagent was used to extract total RNA from PBMCs, with at least 5 micrograms per sample. The percentages of naive CD45RAhigh/CD27high T cells were determined by flow cytometry on a PBMC aliquot from every donor. Study-wide conclusions, independent of this receptor: As age increased, observed TCR beta diversity per million T cells dropped in a roughly linear way, and a significant reduction was already evident by age about 36. Estimates of total diversity from one million sequenced T cells were regarded as lower bounds and underestimates. A strong correlation was found between observed TCR beta diversity and the percentage of naive T cells measured by flow cytometry. Conclusive comparison of naive and antigen-experienced compartments was prevented by the profiling of bulk unsorted PBMCs. Donor CMV infection status was unknown, potentially confounding age-related changes in expanded clonotypes. Compared with the aged group, the long-lived group had more naive CD4+ T cells, fewer expanded clones and increased TCR diversity, a pattern suggesting age selection.

Material: blood. This sequence originates from an older woman in good health. The chain employs TRBV7-2 and TRBJ2-1; possibly the D gene is TRBD2, per 5 matching bases. The nucleotides read TGTGCCAGCAGCTTAGGCGATAGAGGGCTGTGGAGACACAATGAGCAGTTCTTC. Translation gives CASSLGDRGLWRHNEQFF.